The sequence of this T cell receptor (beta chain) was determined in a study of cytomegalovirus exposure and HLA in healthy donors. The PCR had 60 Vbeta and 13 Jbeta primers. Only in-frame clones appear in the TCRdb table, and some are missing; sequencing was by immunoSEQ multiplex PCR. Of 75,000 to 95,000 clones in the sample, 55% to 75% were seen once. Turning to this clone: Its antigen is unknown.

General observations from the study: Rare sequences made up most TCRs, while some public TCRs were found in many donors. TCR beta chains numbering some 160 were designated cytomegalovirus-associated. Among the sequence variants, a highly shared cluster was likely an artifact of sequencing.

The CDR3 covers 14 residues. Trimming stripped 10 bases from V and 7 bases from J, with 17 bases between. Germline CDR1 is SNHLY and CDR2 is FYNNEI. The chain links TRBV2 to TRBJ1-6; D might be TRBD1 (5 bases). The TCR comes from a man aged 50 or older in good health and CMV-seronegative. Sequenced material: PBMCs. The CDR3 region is CATILSGLNSPLHF. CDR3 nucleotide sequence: TGTGCCACCATCCTTTCAGGGCTAAATTCACCCCTCCACTTT.